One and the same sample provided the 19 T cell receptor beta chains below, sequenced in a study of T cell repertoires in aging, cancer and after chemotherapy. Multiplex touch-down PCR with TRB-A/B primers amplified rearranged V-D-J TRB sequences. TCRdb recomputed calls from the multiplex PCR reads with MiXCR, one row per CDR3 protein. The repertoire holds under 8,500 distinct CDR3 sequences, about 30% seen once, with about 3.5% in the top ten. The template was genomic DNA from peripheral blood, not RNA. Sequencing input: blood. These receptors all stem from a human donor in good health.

CDR3 loop: CASSQRRAVSGNTIYF. In DNA form, the CDR3 reads TGTGCCAGCAGTCAAAGAAGGGCCGTCTCTGGAAACACCATATATTTT. The chain recombines TRBV6-5 with TRBJ1-3; D is unresolved. The CDR3 loop spans 16 amino acids. Germline CDR1 is MNHEY and CDR2 is SVGAGI. The V and J ends lost 5 bases and 0 bases respectively, with 14 bases between them.

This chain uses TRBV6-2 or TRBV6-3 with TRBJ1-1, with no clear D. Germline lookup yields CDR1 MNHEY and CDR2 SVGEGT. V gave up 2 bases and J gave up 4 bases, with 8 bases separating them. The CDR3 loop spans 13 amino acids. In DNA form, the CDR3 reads TGTGCCAGCAGTTACCGAGGGATCACTGAAGCTTTCTTT. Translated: CASSYRGITEAFF.

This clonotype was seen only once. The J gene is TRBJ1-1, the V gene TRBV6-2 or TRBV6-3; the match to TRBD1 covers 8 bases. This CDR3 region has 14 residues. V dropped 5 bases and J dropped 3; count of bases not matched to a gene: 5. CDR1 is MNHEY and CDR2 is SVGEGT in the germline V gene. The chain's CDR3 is CASSQGTGHTEAFF. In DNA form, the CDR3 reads TGTGCCAGCAGTCAAGGGACAGGTCACACTGAAGCTTTCTTT.

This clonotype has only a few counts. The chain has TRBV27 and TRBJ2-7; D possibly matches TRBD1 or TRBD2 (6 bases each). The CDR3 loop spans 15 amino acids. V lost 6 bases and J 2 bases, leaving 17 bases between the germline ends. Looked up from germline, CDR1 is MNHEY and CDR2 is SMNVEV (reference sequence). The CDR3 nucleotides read TGTGCCAGCAGGGGGGGCTTTGGGAGGACCTACGAGCAGTACTTC. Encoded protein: CASRGGFGRTYEQYF.

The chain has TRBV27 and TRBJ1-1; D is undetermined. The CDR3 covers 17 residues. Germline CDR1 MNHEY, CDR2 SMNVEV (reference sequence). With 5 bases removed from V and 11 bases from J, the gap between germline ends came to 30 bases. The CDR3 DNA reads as TGTGCCAGCAGTCTGGACTCCCACGAACCGTTTTCCGGCGGGGCTTTCTTT. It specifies CASSLDSHEPFSGGAFF.

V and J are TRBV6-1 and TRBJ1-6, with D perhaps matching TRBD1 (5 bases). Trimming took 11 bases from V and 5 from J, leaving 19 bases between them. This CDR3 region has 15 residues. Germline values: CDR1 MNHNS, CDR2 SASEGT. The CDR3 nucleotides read TGTGCCGGGAGCGGGGGGTGGGGTGATAATTCACCCCTCCACTTT. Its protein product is CAGSGGWGDNSPLHF.

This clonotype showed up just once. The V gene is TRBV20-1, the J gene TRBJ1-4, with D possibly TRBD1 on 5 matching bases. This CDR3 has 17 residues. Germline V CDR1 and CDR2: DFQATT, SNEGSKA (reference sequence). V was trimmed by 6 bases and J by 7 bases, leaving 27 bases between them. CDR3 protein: CSAPRSNINPRGEKLFF. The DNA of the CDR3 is TGCAGTGCCCCGAGGTCGAATATCAACCCGAGGGGTGAAAAACTGTTTTTT.

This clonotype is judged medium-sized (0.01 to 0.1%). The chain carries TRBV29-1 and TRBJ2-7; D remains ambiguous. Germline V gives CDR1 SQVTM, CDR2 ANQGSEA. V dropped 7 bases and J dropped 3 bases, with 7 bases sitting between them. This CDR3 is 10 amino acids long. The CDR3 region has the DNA TGCAGCGCGGCCGGCTACGAGCAGTACTTC. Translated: CSAAGYEQYF.

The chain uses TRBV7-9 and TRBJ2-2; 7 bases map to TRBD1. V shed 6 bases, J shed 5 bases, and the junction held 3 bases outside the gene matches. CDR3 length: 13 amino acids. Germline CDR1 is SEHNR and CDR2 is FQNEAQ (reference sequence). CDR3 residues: CASSQGVTGELFF. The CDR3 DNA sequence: TGTGCCAGCAGTCAGGGGGTGACCGGGGAGCTGTTTTTT.

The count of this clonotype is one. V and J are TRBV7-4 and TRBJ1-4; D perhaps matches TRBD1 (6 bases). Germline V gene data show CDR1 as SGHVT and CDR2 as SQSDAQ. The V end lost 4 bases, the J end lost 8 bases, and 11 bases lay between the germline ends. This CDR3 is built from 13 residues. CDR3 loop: CASSSGTREKLFF. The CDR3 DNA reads TGTGCCAGCAGCTCCGGGACAAGGGAAAAACTGTTTTTT.

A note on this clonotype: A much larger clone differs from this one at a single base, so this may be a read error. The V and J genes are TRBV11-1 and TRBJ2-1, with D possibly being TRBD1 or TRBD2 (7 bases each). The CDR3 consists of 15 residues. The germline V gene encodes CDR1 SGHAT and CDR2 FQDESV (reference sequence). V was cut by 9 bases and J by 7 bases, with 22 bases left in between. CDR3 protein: CASSRYNRGGNEQFF. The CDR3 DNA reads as TGTGCCAGTAGCAGATATAACAGGGGAGGGAATGAGCAGTTCTTC. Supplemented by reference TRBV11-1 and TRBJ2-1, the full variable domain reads EAEVAQSPRYKITEKSQAVAFWCDPISGHATLYWYRQILGQGPELLVQFQDESVVDDSQLPKDRFSAERLKGVDSTLKIQPAELGDSAMYLCASSRYNRGGNEQFFGPGTRLTVL.

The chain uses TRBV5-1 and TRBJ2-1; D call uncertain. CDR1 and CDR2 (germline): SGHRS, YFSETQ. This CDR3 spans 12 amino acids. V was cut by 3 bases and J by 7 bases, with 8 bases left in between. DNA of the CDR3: TGCGCCAGCAGCTCAAACCGAAATGAGCAGTTCTTC. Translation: CASSSNRNEQFF.

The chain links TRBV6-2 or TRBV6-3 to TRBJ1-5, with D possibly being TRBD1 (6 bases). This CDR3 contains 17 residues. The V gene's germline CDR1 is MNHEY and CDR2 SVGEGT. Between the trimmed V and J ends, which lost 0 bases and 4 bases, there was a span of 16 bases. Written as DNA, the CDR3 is TGTGCCAGCAGTTACTCGGTTTTAACAGGGTTGAATCAGCCCCAGCATTTT. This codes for CASSYSVLTGLNQPQHF.

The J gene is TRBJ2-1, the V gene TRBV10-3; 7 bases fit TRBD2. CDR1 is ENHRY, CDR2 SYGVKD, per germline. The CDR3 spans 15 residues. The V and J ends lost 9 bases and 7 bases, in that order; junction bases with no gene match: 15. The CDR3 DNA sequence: TGTGCCATAGGCAATGGGGGGGGTTCAATAAATGAGCAGTTCTTC. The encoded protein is CAIGNGGGSINEQFF.

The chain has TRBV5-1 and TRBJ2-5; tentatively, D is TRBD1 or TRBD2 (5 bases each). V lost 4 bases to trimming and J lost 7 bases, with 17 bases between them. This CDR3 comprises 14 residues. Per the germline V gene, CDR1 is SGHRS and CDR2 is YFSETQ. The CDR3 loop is CASSPKAGAGTQYF. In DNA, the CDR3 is TGCGCCAGCAGCCCCAAAGCCGGGGCCGGGACCCAGTACTTC.

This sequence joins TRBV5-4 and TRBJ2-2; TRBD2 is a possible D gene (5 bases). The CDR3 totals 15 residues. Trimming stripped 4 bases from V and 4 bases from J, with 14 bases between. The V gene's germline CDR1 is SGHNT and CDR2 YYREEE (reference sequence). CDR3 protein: CASSTRTAGTGELFF. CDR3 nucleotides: TGTGCCAGCAGCACACGGACGGCGGGCACCGGGGAGCTGTTTTTT. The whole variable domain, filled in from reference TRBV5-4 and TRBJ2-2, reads ETGVTQSPTHLIKTRGQQVTLRCSSQSGHNTVSWYQQALGQGPQFIFQYYREEENGRGNFPPRFSGLQFPNYSSELNVNALELDDSALYLCASSTRTAGTGELFFGEGSRLTVL.

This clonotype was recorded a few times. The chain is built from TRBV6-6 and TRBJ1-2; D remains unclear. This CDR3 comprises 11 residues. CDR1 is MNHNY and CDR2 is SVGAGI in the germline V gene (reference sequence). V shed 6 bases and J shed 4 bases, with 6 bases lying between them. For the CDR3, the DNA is TGTGCCAGCAGCGTGGGCTATGGCTACACCTTC. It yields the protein CASSVGYGYTF.

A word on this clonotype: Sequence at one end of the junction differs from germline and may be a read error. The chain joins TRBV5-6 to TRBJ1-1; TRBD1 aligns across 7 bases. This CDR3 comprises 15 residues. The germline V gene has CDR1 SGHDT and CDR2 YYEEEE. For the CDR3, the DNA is TGCGCCAGCAGCTCACTTGGGACAGAGAACACTGAAGCTTTCTTT. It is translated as CASSSLGTENTEAFF.

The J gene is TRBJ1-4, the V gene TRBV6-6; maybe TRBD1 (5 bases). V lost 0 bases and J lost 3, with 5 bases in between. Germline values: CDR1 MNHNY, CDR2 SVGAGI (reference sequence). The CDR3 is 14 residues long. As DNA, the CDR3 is TGTGCCAGCAGTTACTCGGGGGCTAATGAAAAACTGTTTTTT. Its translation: CASSYSGANEKLFF.